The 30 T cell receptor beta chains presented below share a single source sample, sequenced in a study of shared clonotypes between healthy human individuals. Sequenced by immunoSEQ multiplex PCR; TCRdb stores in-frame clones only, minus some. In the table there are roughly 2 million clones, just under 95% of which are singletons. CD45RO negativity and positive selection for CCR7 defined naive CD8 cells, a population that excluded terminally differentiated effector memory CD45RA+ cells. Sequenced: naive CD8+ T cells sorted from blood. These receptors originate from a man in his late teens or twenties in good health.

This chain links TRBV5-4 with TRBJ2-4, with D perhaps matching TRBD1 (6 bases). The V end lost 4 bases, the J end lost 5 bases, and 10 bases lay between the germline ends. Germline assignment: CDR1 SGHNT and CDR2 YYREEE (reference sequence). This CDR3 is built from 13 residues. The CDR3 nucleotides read TGTGCCAGCAGCAACCGACAGGAAAACATTCAGTACTTC. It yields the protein CASSNRQENIQYF.

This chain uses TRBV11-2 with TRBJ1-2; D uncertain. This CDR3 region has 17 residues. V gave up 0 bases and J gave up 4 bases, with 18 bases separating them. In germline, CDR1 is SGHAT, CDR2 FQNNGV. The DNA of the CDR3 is TGTGCCAGCAGCTTAGATCTCCAGAGCCTGTATTCCTATGGCTACACCTTC. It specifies CASSLDLQSLYSYGYTF.

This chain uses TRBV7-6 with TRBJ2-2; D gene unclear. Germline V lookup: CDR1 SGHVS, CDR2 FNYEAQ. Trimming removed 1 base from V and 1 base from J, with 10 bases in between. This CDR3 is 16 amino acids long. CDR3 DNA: TGTGCCAGCAGCTTAGAAGGCTTCGGGAACACCGGGGAGCTGTTTTTT. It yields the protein CASSLEGFGNTGELFF. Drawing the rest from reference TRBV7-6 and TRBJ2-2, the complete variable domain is GAGVSQSPRYKVTKRGQDVALRCDPISGHVSLYWYRQALGQGPEFLTYFNYEAQQDKSGLPNDRFSAERPEGSISTLTIQRTEQRDSAMYRCASSLEGFGNTGELFFGEGSRLTVL.

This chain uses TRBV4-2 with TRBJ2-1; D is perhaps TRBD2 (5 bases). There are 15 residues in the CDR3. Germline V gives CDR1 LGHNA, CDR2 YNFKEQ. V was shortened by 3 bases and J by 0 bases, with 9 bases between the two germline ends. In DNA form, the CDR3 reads TGTGCCAGCAGCCAGCTAGCTCTCTCCTACAATGAGCAGTTCTTC. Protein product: CASSQLALSYNEQFF.

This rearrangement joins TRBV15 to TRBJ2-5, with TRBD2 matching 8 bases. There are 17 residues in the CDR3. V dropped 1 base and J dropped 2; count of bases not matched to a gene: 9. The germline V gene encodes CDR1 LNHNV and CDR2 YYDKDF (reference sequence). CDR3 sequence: CATSRGGGAGVQETQYF. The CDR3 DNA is TGTGCCACCAGCAGAGGGGGAGGAGCGGGGGTGCAAGAGACCCAGTACTTC.

CDR3 bases: TGTGCCAGCACTTGGGACTCTAGCCTTCAAGGGGAGCAGTTCTTC. Its protein is CASTWDSSLQGEQFF. The chain couples TRBV6-1 to TRBJ2-1; D possibly corresponds to TRBD2 (6 bases). This CDR3 region has 15 residues. The germline V and J ends were trimmed by 7 bases and 10 bases, with 23 bases remaining between them. CDR1 is MNHNS and CDR2 is SASEGT in the germline V gene.

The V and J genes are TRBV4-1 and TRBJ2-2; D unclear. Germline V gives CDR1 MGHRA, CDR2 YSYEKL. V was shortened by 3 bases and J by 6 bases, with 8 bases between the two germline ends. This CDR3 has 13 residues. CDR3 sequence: CASSQTNPGELFF. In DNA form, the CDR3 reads TGCGCCAGCAGCCAGACCAACCCCGGGGAGCTGTTTTTT.

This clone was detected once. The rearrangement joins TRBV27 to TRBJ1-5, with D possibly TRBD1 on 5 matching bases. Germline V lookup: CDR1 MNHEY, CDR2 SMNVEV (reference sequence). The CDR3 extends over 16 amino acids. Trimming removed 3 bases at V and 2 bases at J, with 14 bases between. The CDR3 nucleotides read TGTGCCAGCAGTTTGCAGGGAGGAGGGGGCAATCAGCCCCAGCATTTT. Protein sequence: CASSLQGGGGNQPQHF.

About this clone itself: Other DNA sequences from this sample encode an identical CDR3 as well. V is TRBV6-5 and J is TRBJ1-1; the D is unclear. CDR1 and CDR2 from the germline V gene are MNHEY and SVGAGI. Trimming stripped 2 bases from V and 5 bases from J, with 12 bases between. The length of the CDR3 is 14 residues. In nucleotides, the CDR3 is TGTGCCAGCAGTTACGACCGGGGTCAGACTGAAGCTTTCTTT. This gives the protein CASSYDRGQTEAFF.

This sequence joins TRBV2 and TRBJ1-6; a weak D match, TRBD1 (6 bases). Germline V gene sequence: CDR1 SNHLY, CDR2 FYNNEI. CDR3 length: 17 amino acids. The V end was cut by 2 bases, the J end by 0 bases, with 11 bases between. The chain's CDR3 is CASSESGQSSYNSPLHF. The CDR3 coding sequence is TGTGCCAGCAGTGAATCGGGACAAAGCTCCTATAATTCACCCCTCCACTTT.

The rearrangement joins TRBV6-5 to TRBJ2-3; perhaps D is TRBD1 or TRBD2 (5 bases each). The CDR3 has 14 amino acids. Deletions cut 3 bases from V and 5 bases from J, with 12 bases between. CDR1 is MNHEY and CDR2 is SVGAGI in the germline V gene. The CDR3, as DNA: TGTGCCAGCAGTTATTACGGGGACGTAGATACGCAGTATTTT. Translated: CASSYYGDVDTQYF.

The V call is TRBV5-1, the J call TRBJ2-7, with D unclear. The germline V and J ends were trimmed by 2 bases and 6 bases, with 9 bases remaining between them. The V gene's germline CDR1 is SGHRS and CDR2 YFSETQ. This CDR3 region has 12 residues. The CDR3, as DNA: TGCGCCAGCAGCTTTGACGGTGGCGAGCAGTACTTC. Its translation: CASSFDGGEQYF. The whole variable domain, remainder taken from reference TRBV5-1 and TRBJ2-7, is KAGVTQTPRYLIKTRGQQVTLSCSPISGHRSVSWYQQTPGQGLQFLFEYFSETQRNKGNFPGRFSGRQFSNSRSEMNVSTLELGDSALYLCASSFDGGEQYFGPGTRLTVT.

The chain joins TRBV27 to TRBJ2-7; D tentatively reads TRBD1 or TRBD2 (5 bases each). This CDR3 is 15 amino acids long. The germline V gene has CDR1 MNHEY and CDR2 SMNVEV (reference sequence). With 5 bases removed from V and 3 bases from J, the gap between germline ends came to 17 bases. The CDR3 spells CASSPGTAFHYEQYF. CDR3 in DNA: TGTGCCAGCAGTCCCGGGACGGCATTCCACTACGAGCAGTACTTC.

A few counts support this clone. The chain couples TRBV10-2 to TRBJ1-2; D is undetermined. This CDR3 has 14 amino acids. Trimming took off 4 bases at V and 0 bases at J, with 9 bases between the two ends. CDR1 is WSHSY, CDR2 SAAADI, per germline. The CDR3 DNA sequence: TGCGCCAGCAGTGCAGCGTTAACTAACTATGGCTACACCTTC. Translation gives CASSAALTNYGYTF.

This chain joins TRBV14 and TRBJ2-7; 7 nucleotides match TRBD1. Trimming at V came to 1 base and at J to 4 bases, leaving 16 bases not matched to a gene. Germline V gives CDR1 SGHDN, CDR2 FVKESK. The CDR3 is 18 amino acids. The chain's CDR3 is CASSQVQFSETGIYEQYF. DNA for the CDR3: TGTGCCAGCAGCCAAGTACAATTTTCCGAGACAGGGATTTACGAGCAGTACTTC.

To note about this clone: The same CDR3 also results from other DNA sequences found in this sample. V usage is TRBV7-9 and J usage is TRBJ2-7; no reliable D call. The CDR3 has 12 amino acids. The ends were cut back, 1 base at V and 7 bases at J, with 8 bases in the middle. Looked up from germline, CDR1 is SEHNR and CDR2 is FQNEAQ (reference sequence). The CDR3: CASSLGLGEQYF. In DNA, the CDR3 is TGTGCCAGCAGCTTAGGACTGGGGGAGCAGTACTTC.

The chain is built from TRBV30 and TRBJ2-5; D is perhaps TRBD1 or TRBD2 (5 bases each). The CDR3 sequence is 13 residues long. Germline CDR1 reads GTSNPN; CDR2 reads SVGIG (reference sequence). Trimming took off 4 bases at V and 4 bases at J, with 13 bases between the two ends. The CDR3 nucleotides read TGTGCCTGGACCAAGCTAGGGACAGAGACCCAGTACTTC. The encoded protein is CAWTKLGTETQYF. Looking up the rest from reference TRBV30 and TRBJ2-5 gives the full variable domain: SQTIHQWPATLVQPVGSPLSLECTVEGTSNPNLYWYRQAAGRGLQLLFYSVGIGQISSEVPQNLSASRPQDRQFILSSKKLLLSDSGFYLCAWTKLGTETQYFGPGTRLLVL.

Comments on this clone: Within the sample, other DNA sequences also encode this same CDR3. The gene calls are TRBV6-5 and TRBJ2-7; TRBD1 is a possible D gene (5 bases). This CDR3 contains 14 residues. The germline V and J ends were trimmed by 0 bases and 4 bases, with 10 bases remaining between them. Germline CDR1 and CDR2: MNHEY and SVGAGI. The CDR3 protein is CASSYSPQGYEQYF. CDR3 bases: TGTGCCAGCAGTTACTCCCCCCAGGGTTACGAGCAGTACTTC.

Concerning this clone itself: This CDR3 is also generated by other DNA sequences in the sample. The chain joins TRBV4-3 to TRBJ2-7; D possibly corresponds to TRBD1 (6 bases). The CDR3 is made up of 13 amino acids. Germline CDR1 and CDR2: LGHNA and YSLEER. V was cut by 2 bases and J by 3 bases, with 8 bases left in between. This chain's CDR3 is CASSQSQGYEQYF. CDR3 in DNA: TGCGCCAGCAGCCAATCACAGGGCTACGAGCAGTACTTC.

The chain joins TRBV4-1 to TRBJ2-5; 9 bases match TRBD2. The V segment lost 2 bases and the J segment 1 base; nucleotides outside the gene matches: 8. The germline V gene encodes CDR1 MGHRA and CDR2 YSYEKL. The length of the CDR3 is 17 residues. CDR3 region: CASSQQTASGAQETQYF. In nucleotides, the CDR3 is TGCGCCAGCAGCCAACAAACGGCTAGCGGGGCCCAAGAGACCCAGTACTTC.

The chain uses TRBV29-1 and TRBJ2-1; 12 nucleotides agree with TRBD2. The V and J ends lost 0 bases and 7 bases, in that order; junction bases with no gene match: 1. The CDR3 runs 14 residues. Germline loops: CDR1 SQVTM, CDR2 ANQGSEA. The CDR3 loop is CSVEELAGGNEQFF. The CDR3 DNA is TGCAGCGTTGAAGAACTAGCGGGGGGAAATGAGCAGTTCTTC.

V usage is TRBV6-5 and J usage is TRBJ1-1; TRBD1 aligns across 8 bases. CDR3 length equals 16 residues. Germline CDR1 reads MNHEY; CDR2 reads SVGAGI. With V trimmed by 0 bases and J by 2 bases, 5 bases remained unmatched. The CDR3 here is CASSYSGQVPNTEAFF. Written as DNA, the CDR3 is TGTGCCAGCAGTTACTCGGGACAGGTTCCTAACACTGAAGCTTTCTTT.

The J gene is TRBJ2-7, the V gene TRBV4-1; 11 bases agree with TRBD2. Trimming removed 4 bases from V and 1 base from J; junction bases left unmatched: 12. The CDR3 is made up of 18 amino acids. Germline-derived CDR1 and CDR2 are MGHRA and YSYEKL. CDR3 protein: CASSLGTSGSTGSYEQYF. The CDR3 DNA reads TGCGCCAGCAGCCTAGGGACTAGCGGCTCCACGGGGTCCTACGAGCAGTACTTC.

The CDR3 here is CASSSTSFHEQYF. As DNA, the CDR3 is TGTGCCAGCAGCTCGACTAGCTTCCACGAGCAGTACTTC. This chain connects TRBV7-2 to TRBJ2-7; 7 bases are a match to TRBD2. CDR1 and CDR2 (germline): SGHTA, FQGNSA. The CDR3 is 13 residues long. Trimming took 4 bases from V and 5 from J; bases not matched to a gene: 5.

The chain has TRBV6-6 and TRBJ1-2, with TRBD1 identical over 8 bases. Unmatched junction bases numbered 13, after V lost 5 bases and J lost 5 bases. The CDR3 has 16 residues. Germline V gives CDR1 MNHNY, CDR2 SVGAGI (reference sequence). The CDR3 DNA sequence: TGTGCCAGCAGTCACATTGGGACAGGTCCTCCATATGGCTACACCTTC. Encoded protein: CASSHIGTGPPYGYTF.

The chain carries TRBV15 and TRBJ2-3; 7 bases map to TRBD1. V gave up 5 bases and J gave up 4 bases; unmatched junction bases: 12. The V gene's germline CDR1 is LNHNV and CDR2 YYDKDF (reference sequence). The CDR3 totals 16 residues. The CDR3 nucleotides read TGTGCCACCAGCCAGGGTTGGGACAGAAACGCAGATACGCAGTATTTT. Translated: CATSQGWDRNADTQYF.

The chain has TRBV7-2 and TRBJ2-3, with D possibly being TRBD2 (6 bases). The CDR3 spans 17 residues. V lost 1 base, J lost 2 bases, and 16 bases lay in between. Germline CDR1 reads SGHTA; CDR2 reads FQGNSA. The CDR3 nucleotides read TGTGCCAGCAGCTTAGGTTGGTTAGCGGAGATCACAGATACGCAGTATTTT. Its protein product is CASSLGWLAEITDTQYF.

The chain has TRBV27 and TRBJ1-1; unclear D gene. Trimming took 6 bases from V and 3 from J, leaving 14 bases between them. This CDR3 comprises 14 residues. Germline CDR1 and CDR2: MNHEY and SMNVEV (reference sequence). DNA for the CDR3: TGTGCCAGCAGCGCTCTAGGGCTCGACACTGAAGCTTTCTTT. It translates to CASSALGLDTEAFF.

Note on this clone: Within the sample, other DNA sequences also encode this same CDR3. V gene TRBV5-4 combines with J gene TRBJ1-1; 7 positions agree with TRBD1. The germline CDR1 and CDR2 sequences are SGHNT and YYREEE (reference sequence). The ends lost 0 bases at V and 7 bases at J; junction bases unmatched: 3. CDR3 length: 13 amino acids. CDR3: CASSLGGTVEAFF. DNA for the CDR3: TGTGCCAGCAGCTTGGGAGGGACAGTTGAAGCTTTCTTT.

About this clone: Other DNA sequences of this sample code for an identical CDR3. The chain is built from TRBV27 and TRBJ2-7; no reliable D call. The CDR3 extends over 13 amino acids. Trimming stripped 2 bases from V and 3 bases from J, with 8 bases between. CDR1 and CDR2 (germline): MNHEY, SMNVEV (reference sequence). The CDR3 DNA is TGTGCCAGCAGTTTAGGGGTCGACTACGAGCAGTACTTC. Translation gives CASSLGVDYEQYF.